What follows are 19 T cell receptor beta chains derived from one specimen sequenced in a study of T-cell reconstitution after alpha-beta-depleted transplantation in children. No antigens are known for them. Unique molecular identifiers tagged the TCRbeta library. MiXCR, run by TCRdb on the PCR reads, gives a single entry per CDR3 protein. The sample holds a few hundred thousand distinct CDR3 sequences, roughly 7.8% seen once. Study results and caveats: T-cell counts and diversity at one year post-transplant came mainly from newly produced T cells.

The specimen was peripheral blood, collected 360 days after TCRalphabeta/CD19-depleted stem cell transplant. The receptors here all came from a female patient younger than 10 who had a stem cell transplant for Fanconi anemia, so the T cells may come from the graft donor.

This clonotype appeared many times. The chain recombines TRBV10-3 with TRBJ1-5; TRBD1 is a possible D gene (5 bases). From germline, CDR1 is ENHRY and CDR2 SYGVKD. V was pared by 0 bases and J by 3 bases, with 9 bases between. CDR3 size: 15 residues. The CDR3 is CAISESRGHNQPQHF. As DNA, the CDR3 is TGTGCCATCAGTGAGTCGAGAGGACACAATCAGCCCCAGCATTTT.

This clonotype has only a few counts. V is TRBV25-1 and J is TRBJ2-1, with unresolved D. Trimming pared 10 bases from V and 3 bases from J, leaving 4 bases between. From germline, CDR1 is MGHDK and CDR2 SYGVNS. This CDR3 is 10 amino acids long. CDR3 bases: TGTGCCAAGGACTACAATGAGCAGTTCTTC. This encodes CAKDYNEQFF.

V gene TRBV5-8 combines with J gene TRBJ2-2; TRBD1 agrees at 9 bases. The V segment lost 7 bases and the J segment 2 bases; nucleotides outside the gene matches: 9. CDR3 size: 16 residues. Per the germline V gene, CDR1 is SGHTS and CDR2 is YDEGEE. CDR3 amino acids: CASFDPGQGNTGELFF. CDR3 nucleotides: TGTGCCAGCTTCGATCCGGGACAGGGTAACACCGGGGAGCTGTTTTTT.

This clonotype was detected ten times or more. V and J are TRBV7-2 and TRBJ2-1; possible D gene TRBD2, 6 bases. The CDR3 has 15 residues. V lost 5 bases to trimming and J lost 5 bases, with 16 bases between them. CDR1 is SGHTA and CDR2 is FQGNSA in the germline V gene. The CDR3 nucleotides are TGTGCCAGCAGCCCCCAGGGACTTTCAAACAATGAGCAGTTCTTC. This sequence encodes CASSPQGLSNNEQFF.

This clonotype has at least ten counts. This chain uses TRBV6-5 with TRBJ2-2, with 11 bases aligning to TRBD2. Germline values: CDR1 MNHEY, CDR2 SVGAGI. The CDR3 extends over 15 amino acids. V lost 0 bases, J lost 6 bases, and 0 bases stayed unmatched. In DNA form, the CDR3 reads TGTGCCAGCAGTTACTCGACTAGCGGGGCCGGGGAGCTGTTTTTT. Its protein is CASSYSTSGAGELFF.

As to this clonotype: The CDR3 carries no conserved terminal phenylalanine or tryptophan, so it likely arises from a read error. Because the CDR3's place on the DNA is in doubt, the DNA is left out and the CDR3 is given as listed by TCRdb. The chain links TRBV21-1 to TRBJ1-2. TRBV21-1 is termed a pseudogene. The CDR3 totals 13 residues, both ends included. CDR3 sequence reads: CASSKGGLTAGNL.

The V gene is TRBV20-1, the J gene TRBJ1-5; 7 nucleotides line up with TRBD1. There are 16 residues in the CDR3. V was clipped by 2 bases and J by 0 bases; unmatched bases: 7. Germline V gives CDR1 DFQATT, CDR2 SNEGSKA (reference sequence). CDR3 in amino acids: CSARIRTGGSNQPQHF. The CDR3 DNA follows: TGCAGTGCTAGAATTCGGACAGGAGGTAGCAATCAGCCCCAGCATTTT.

This clonotype appeared many times. V is TRBV6-1 and J is TRBJ2-3, with D perhaps matching TRBD2 (6 bases). This CDR3 has 15 residues. V lost 3 bases and J 7 bases, leaving 17 bases between the germline ends. Per germline, CDR1 MNHNS and CDR2 SASEGT. This CDR3 is CASSERVGEVNTQYF. CDR3 DNA sequence: TGTGCCAGCAGTGAGAGGGTGGGGGAGGTTAATACGCAGTATTTT.

This clonotype was counted many times. The chain employs TRBV20-1 and TRBJ2-3; weak D call: TRBD2 (6 bases). Germline V gene lookup returns CDR1 DFQATT and CDR2 SNEGSKA (reference sequence). The CDR3 covers 16 residues. The germline V and J ends were trimmed by 3 bases and 2 bases, with 18 bases remaining between them. CDR3 protein: CSASLTRTIATDTQYF. The CDR3 DNA is TGCAGTGCTAGTTTGACCCGGACTATCGCCACAGATACGCAGTATTTT.

This clonotype has ten or more counts. The chain carries TRBV12-3 or TRBV12-4 and TRBJ2-7; 7 bases match TRBD2. CDR3 length equals 15 residues. The V gene end was trimmed by 5 bases and the J gene end by 3 bases; junction bases not matched to a gene: 10. The CDR3 nucleotides are TGTGCCAGCAGTGCCCGGGACTATCGTGTCTACGAGCAGTACTTC. This codes for CASSARDYRVYEQYF.

The sample holds many counts of this clonotype. The rearrangement joins TRBV11-2 to TRBJ2-1, with D perhaps given as TRBD1 or TRBD2 (6 bases each). Per the germline V gene, CDR1 is SGHAT and CDR2 is FQNNGV. The germline V and J ends were trimmed by 2 bases and 4 bases, with 12 bases remaining between them. CDR3 length: 15 amino acids. CDR3 nucleotides: TGTGCCAGCAGCTTATTACAGGGAGGTTACAATGAGCAGTTCTTC. Translated: CASSLLQGGYNEQFF.

This clonotype has at least ten counts. The chain links TRBV7-6 to TRBJ2-1; possible D gene TRBD2, 7 bases. The CDR3 has 15 amino acids. CDR1 and CDR2 from the germline V gene are SGHVS and FNYEAQ. V was trimmed by 5 bases and J by 4 bases, leaving 15 bases between them. This CDR3 reads CASSLGGLKYNEQFF. The CDR3 nucleotides read TGTGCCAGCAGCCTCGGGGGGCTGAAGTACAATGAGCAGTTCTTC.

Many counts were recorded for this clonotype. This rearrangement joins TRBV27 to TRBJ1-4, with 7 bases lining up with TRBD1. CDR3 length: 15 residues. Germline lookup yields CDR1 MNHEY and CDR2 SMNVEV (reference sequence). V shed 6 bases and J 8 bases; nucleotides not matched to a gene: 12. The CDR3: CASSLIPGQREKLFF. The CDR3 region has the DNA TGTGCCAGCAGCCTGATTCCGGGACAGCGGGAAAAACTGTTTTTT.

This clonotype was seen at least ten times. This chain links TRBV10-3 with TRBJ2-1, with no clear D. The CDR3 is 12 residues long. The germline CDR1 and CDR2 sequences are ENHRY and SYGVKD. The V end lost 4 bases, the J end lost 7 bases, and 8 bases lay between the germline ends. This CDR3 reads CAISARTNEQFF. The CDR3 DNA reads TGTGCCATCAGTGCGAGGACGAATGAGCAGTTCTTC.

In its sample, this clonotype was seen a few times. The chain carries TRBV20-1 and TRBJ2-7; TRBD2 aligns across 9 bases. Germline loops: CDR1 DFQATT, CDR2 SNEGSKA (reference sequence). J gave up 2 bases and V 2 bases, and 4 bases lay outside the gene matches. The CDR3 covers 14 residues. In DNA, the CDR3 is TGCAGTGCTAGACAGGCTAGCGGGGCCTACGAGCAGTACTTC. This gives the protein CSARQASGAYEQYF.

There are many counts of this clonotype. This chain joins TRBV29-1 and TRBJ2-7; D gene unclear. From germline, CDR1 is SQVTM and CDR2 ANQGSEA. Trimming cost V 4 bases and J 0 bases, with 10 bases left between them. The CDR3 runs 13 residues. Here the CDR3 reads CSVVSRPSYEQYF. Written as DNA, the CDR3 is TGCAGCGTTGTGAGCAGGCCCTCCTACGAGCAGTACTTC.

This clonotype showed up many times. This sequence joins TRBV21-1 and TRBJ2-3; TRBD1 is taken as the D call from the table, unchecked against the DNA. TRBV21-1 is flagged as a pseudogene. This CDR3 has 14 amino acids. The CDR3 is CASISRDGTDTQYF. CDR3 in DNA: TGTGCCAGCATCTCTAGGGACGGCACAGATACGCAGTATTTT.

The chain uses TRBV11-2 and TRBJ2-3; 11 bases fit TRBD2. Germline loops: CDR1 SGHAT, CDR2 FQNNGV. V trimming: 5 bases; J trimming: 5 bases; junction bases outside the gene matches: 15. The CDR3 consists of 18 residues. The CDR3 sequence is CASSLRTNSGGARDTQYF. In nucleotides, the CDR3 is TGTGCCAGCAGCCTAAGAACAAATAGCGGGGGGGCTCGAGATACGCAGTATTTT.

This clonotype was detected many times. This chain uses TRBV29-1 with TRBJ2-1; 9 bases fit TRBD2. CDR1 is SQVTM and CDR2 is ANQGSEA in the germline V gene. The V segment lost 4 bases and the J segment 1 base; nucleotides outside the gene matches: 8. This CDR3 has 16 amino acids. The CDR3 DNA sequence: TGCAGCGTTGGCCCCACTAGCGGGTTTTCCTACAATGAGCAGTTCTTC. Protein product: CSVGPTSGFSYNEQFF.